These 17 T cell receptor beta chains came from one sample sequenced in a study of siplizumab effects on memory and regulatory T cells. Only in-frame clones appear in the TCRdb table, and some are missing; sequencing was by immunoSEQ multiplex PCR. The repertoire holds 65,000 to 90,000 clones, 93% seen once, with 4.5% to 5% in the top ten. Sequenced material: CD8+ T cells sorted from blood. The receptors were gathered from a human donor in good health.

CDR3 sequence (DNA): TGTGCCAGCAGGACAGGGGGGTACACTGAAGCTTTCTTT. Protein: CASRTGGYTEAFF. This chain joins TRBV7-3 and TRBJ1-1, with 9 nucleotides matching TRBD1. The germline V gene encodes CDR1 SGHTA and CDR2 FQGTGA. The CDR3 loop spans 13 amino acids. Losses at the gene ends were 6 bases for V and 3 bases for J; bases not matched to a gene: 2.

This clone has a handful of counts. The chain has TRBV5-6 and TRBJ1-5, with unresolved D. CDR1 and CDR2 from the germline V gene are SGHDT and YYEEEE. The CDR3 is 12 residues long. The V end was cut by 4 bases, the J end by 7 bases, with 9 bases between. In nucleotides, the CDR3 is TGTGCCAGCAGCCCAGGTGGCCAGCCCCAGCATTTT. Protein sequence: CASSPGGQPQHF.

The chain carries TRBV4-2 and TRBJ2-5, with D tentatively TRBD1 (5 bases). Trimming removed 4 bases at V and 5 bases at J, with 17 bases between. This CDR3 region has 15 residues. From germline, CDR1 is LGHNA and CDR2 YNFKEQ. The DNA for the CDR3 is TGTGCCAGCAGCCCCACCCAGGGATCAGCGGAGACCCAGTACTTC. Translating gives CASSPTQGSAETQYF.

The gene calls are TRBV5-6 and TRBJ2-1; D perhaps matches TRBD1 (5 bases). This CDR3 contains 15 residues. Germline-derived CDR1 and CDR2 are SGHDT and YYEEEE. V shed 4 bases and J shed 4 bases, with 15 bases lying between them. CDR3 region: CASSPQGPLYNEQFF. CDR3 sequence (DNA): TGTGCCAGCAGCCCCCAGGGCCCACTATACAATGAGCAGTTCTTC.

The chain uses TRBV4-1 and TRBJ2-7; 10 nucleotides agree with TRBD1. Unmatched junction bases numbered 6, after V lost 3 bases and J lost 4 bases. This CDR3 contains 15 residues. Germline-derived CDR1 and CDR2 are MGHRA and YSYEKL. The CDR3 coding sequence is TGCGCCAGCAGCCACACGACAGGGGGCAGGTACGAGCAGTACTTC. Translation: CASSHTTGGRYEQYF.

The chain is built from TRBV19 and TRBJ2-7; D tentatively reads TRBD1 or TRBD2 (5 bases each). CDR1 and CDR2 from the germline V gene are LNHDA and SQIVND (reference sequence). The CDR3 extends over 16 amino acids. V lost 5 bases, J lost 0 bases, and 17 bases lay in between. The CDR3 nucleotides are TGTGCCAGTAGTGTCGCCTCGGGGCTTCCCTCCTACGAGCAGTACTTC. This encodes CASSVASGLPSYEQYF. The full variable domain, completed using reference TRBV19 and TRBJ2-7, is DGGITQSPKYLFRKEGQNVTLSCEQNLNHDAMYWYRQDPGQGLRLIYYSQIVNDFQKGDIAEGYSVSREKKESFPLTVTSAQKNPTAFYLCASSVASGLPSYEQYFGPGTRLTVT.

The V gene is TRBV7-9, the J gene TRBJ2-7; the D is unclear. The CDR3 spans 16 residues. From germline, CDR1 is SEHNR and CDR2 FQNEAQ (reference sequence). Trimming removed 4 bases from V and 5 bases from J, with 21 bases in between. The CDR3 loop reads CASSSVVASRSHEQYF. The CDR3 DNA sequence: TGTGCCAGCAGCTCAGTGGTGGCTAGTAGATCCCACGAGCAGTACTTC.

This chain connects TRBV6-5 to TRBJ1-2; 8 bases map to TRBD1. This CDR3 has 15 residues. Per germline, CDR1 MNHEY and CDR2 SVGAGI. J gave up 4 bases and V 6 bases, and 10 bases lay outside the gene matches. CDR3 bases: TGTGCCAGCAGCCGACGGACAGGGATTTTCTATGGCTACACCTTC. Protein sequence: CASSRRTGIFYGYTF.

This clone was seen a single time. V gene TRBV4-1 combines with J gene TRBJ1-1; maybe TRBD1 (5 bases). Germline CDR1 and CDR2: MGHRA and YSYEKL. Trimming cost V 4 bases and J 1 base, with 22 bases left between them. The CDR3 runs 18 residues. This chain's CDR3 is CASSRKGGSGRENTEAFF. For the CDR3, the DNA is TGCGCCAGCAGCCGGAAAGGTGGTTCGGGCAGGGAGAACACTGAAGCTTTCTTT.

The V call is TRBV4-3, the J call TRBJ2-7; weak D call: TRBD2 (6 bases). V lost 0 bases and J 3 bases, leaving 12 bases between the germline ends. The CDR3 is 15 residues long. Germline V gene sequence: CDR1 LGHNA, CDR2 YSLEER. Here the CDR3 DNA reads TGCGCCAGCAGCCAAGAAACTCGGGGGAGCTACGAGCAGTACTTC. Translated, it gives CASSQETRGSYEQYF.

This chain joins TRBV19 and TRBJ1-1; possible D gene TRBD1, 5 bases. The CDR3 sequence is 16 residues long. Deletions cut 5 bases from V and 0 bases from J, with 16 bases between. CDR1 and CDR2 from the germline V gene are LNHDA and SQIVND (reference sequence). The CDR3 reads CASSFGVRALNTEAFF. CDR3 DNA: TGTGCCAGTAGTTTTGGGGTCAGGGCCTTGAACACTGAAGCTTTCTTT.

The V and J genes are TRBV4-3 and TRBJ2-7; TRBD2 matches 10 bases. Trimming cost V 1 base and J 2 bases; bases outside gene matches: 5. Germline V lookup: CDR1 LGHNA, CDR2 YSLEER. This CDR3 spans 16 amino acids. The CDR3 region is CASSQGTSGAAYEQYF. DNA for the CDR3: TGCGCCAGCAGCCAAGGTACTAGCGGGGCAGCCTACGAGCAGTACTTC.

The V call is TRBV25-1, the J call TRBJ1-2, with D possibly matching TRBD1 (6 bases). The CDR3 is made up of 14 amino acids. The germline CDR1 and CDR2 sequences are MGHDK and SYGVNS. V was clipped by 4 bases and J by 2 bases, with 11 bases between them. CDR3 nucleotide sequence: TGTGCCAGCAGTGCCCGGACAGACAACTATGGCTACACCTTC. The encoded protein is CASSARTDNYGYTF.

This sequence joins TRBV5-4 and TRBJ1-1; D is undetermined. There are 12 residues in the CDR3. Trimming removed 2 bases from V and 4 bases from J, with 6 bases in between. Germline V CDR1 and CDR2: SGHNT, YYREEE (reference sequence). The CDR3 DNA reads as TGTGCCAGCAGCTTCTCCGGCACTGAAGCTTTCTTT. The encoded protein is CASSFSGTEAFF.

This chain joins TRBV7-2 and TRBJ1-1, with 9 bases fitting TRBD1. V gave up 4 bases and J gave up 3 bases; unmatched junction bases: 3. The CDR3 covers 14 residues. Germline CDR1 and CDR2: SGHTA and FQGNSA. The CDR3: CASSYRDRDTEAFF. In nucleotides, the CDR3 is TGTGCCAGCAGCTACCGGGACAGGGACACTGAAGCTTTCTTT.

The rearrangement joins TRBV6-5 to TRBJ2-1; TRBD1 matches 7 bases. Germline trimming cut 0 bases from V and 8 bases from J; bases unmatched to any gene: 4. The CDR3 length is 14 residues. Looked up from germline, CDR1 is MNHEY and CDR2 is SVGAGI. In DNA, the CDR3 is TGTGCCAGCAGTTACTCGAAGGGGGCGGATGAGCAGTTCTTC. Its protein product is CASSYSKGADEQFF.

The chain joins TRBV6-5 to TRBJ1-1, with unresolved D. V was cut by 2 bases and J by 10 bases, with 11 bases left in between. Germline V gene data show CDR1 as MNHEY and CDR2 as SVGAGI. The CDR3 runs 12 residues. The chain's CDR3 is CASSYGPDPAFF. CDR3 sequence (DNA): TGTGCCAGCAGTTACGGCCCAGACCCAGCTTTCTTT.